What follows are 17 T cell receptor beta chains derived from one specimen sequenced in a study of blood T cell repertoires in COVID-19. Here immunoSEQ multiplex PCR was the method, and the copy in TCRdb shows in-frame clones only, minus some. The sample has nearly 40,000 clones, around 90% seen once; the top ten hold 7% to 9%. Sequenced: peripheral blood. The origin of the receptors is a woman in her 70s with acute or convalescent COVID-19.

Here the CDR3 DNA reads TGTGCCAGCAGCCCCTCGGGACTAGCGGGTACCGGGGAGCTGTTTTTT. Translating it yields CASSPSGLAGTGELFF. The chain employs TRBV9 and TRBJ2-2; TRBD2 matches 12 bases. The CDR3 is made up of 16 amino acids. The germline gives CDR1 SGDLS, CDR2 YYNGEE. The V gene end was trimmed by 4 bases and the J gene end by 5 bases; junction bases not matched to a gene: 6.

The chain has TRBV18 and TRBJ1-2, with TRBD1 as a possible D gene (6 bases). Germline loops: CDR1 KGHSH, CDR2 LQKENI. The V and J ends lost 4 bases and 14 bases respectively, with 14 bases between them. CDR3 length: 11 residues. In DNA form, the CDR3 reads TGTGCCAGCTCACGACAGGAGGTAGCTACCTTC. Its translation is CASSRQEVATF.

The chain uses TRBV3-1 (or the pseudogene TRBV3-2) and TRBJ1-1, with a possible D match to TRBD1 (5 bases). The V end lost 6 bases, the J end lost 4 bases, and 12 bases lay between the germline ends. The germline V gene has CDR1 LGHDT and CDR2 YNNKEL (reference sequence). The CDR3 extends over 13 amino acids. This CDR3 is CASRGGRGTEAFF. In DNA form, the CDR3 reads TGTGCCAGCAGGGGGGGAAGGGGCACTGAAGCTTTCTTT.

The rearrangement uses TRBV9 and TRBJ1-6, with a possible D match to TRBD1 (6 bases). V was clipped by 4 bases and J by 8 bases, with 22 bases between them. CDR1 and CDR2 (germline): SGDLS, YYNGEE. CDR3 length equals 17 residues. The DNA of the CDR3 is TGTGCCAGCAGCCCAAAACAGGGTCTCAGCGGTGATTCACCCCTCCACTTT. Translating gives CASSPKQGLSGDSPLHF.

V and J are TRBV7-3 and TRBJ2-5; D remains ambiguous. This CDR3 is 15 amino acids long. Trimming took off 5 bases at V and 4 bases at J, with 17 bases between the two ends. Germline V gives CDR1 SGHTA, CDR2 FQGTGA. CDR3 sequence: CASSPRGYPGETQYF. The CDR3 DNA follows: TGTGCCAGCAGCCCCAGAGGCTACCCGGGAGAGACCCAGTACTTC.

CDR3 residues: CASSEGQGPTDTQYF. CDR3 coding DNA: TGTGCCAGCAGCGAAGGACAGGGCCCAACAGATACGCAGTATTTT. The chain couples TRBV7-9 to TRBJ2-3; 8 bases are a match to TRBD1. CDR3 length: 15 residues. The ends lost 5 bases at V and 3 bases at J; junction bases unmatched: 7. Per germline, CDR1 SEHNR and CDR2 FQNEAQ (reference sequence).

The chain is built from TRBV5-1 and TRBJ2-1; 10 bases fit TRBD1. From germline, CDR1 is SGHRS and CDR2 YFSETQ. The CDR3 is 15 amino acids. Trimming at V came to 4 bases and at J to 5 bases, leaving 6 bases not matched to a gene. The DNA of the CDR3 is TGCGCCAGCAGCGTCGGGACAGGGGTGAACAATGAGCAGTTCTTC. Translation gives CASSVGTGVNNEQFF.

The chain uses TRBV11-2 and TRBJ2-1, with D unresolved. The germline CDR1 and CDR2 sequences are SGHAT and FQNNGV. With 1 base removed from V and 9 bases from J, the gap between germline ends came to 4 bases. The CDR3 has 11 residues. The CDR3 loop is CASSLGVEQFF. CDR3 nucleotides: TGTGCCAGCAGCTTAGGAGTTGAGCAGTTCTTC. Together with reference TRBV11-2 and TRBJ2-1, the CDR3 gives the full variable domain: EAGVAQSPRYKIIEKRQSVAFWCNPISGHATLYWYQQILGQGPKLLIQFQNNGVVDDSQLPKDRFSAERLKGVDSTLKIQPAKLEDSAVYLCASSLGVEQFFGPGTRLTVL.

In DNA form, the CDR3 reads TGTGCCAGCAGCATACAGGGGTCTACTGAAGCTTTCTTT. The encoded protein is CASSIQGSTEAFF. The rearrangement joins TRBV9 to TRBJ1-1; 7 nucleotides agree with TRBD1. Germline-derived CDR1 and CDR2 are SGDLS and YYNGEE. With 4 bases clipped from V and 5 bases from J, the junction kept 5 bases outside the gene matches. The CDR3 runs 13 residues. Supplemented by reference TRBV9 and TRBJ1-1, the full variable domain reads DSGVTQTPKHLITATGQRVTLRCSPRSGDLSVYWYQQSLDQGLQFLIQYYNGEERAKGNILERFSAQQFPDLHSELNLSSLELGDSALYFCASSIQGSTEAFFGQGTRLTVV.

The chain uses TRBV7-2 and TRBJ2-1; 13 bases match TRBD2. The V segment lost 3 bases and the J segment 7 bases; nucleotides outside the gene matches: 0. Germline V lookup: CDR1 SGHTA, CDR2 FQGNSA. The CDR3 is 14 residues long. CDR3 amino acids: CASSLGLAGNEQFF. Written as DNA, the CDR3 is TGTGCCAGCAGCTTGGGACTAGCGGGAAATGAGCAGTTCTTC.

The chain recombines TRBV4-3 with TRBJ2-2; D unclear. Germline loops: CDR1 LGHNA, CDR2 YSLEER. This CDR3 region has 13 residues. Trimming cost V 1 base and J 6 bases, with 6 bases left between them. The CDR3, as DNA: TGCGCCAGCAGCCAAGCCGGTGCCGGGGAGCTGTTTTTT. It yields the protein CASSQAGAGELFF.

A single count supports this clone. V is TRBV4-3 and J is TRBJ1-1; D may be TRBD1 (5 bases). Trimming pared 5 bases from V and 4 bases from J, leaving 14 bases between. Per the germline V gene, CDR1 is LGHNA and CDR2 is YSLEER. This CDR3 spans 14 amino acids. The CDR3 DNA reads as TGCGCCAGCAGCGTAGAGGCTACAGGCACTGAAGCTTTCTTT. Translating it yields CASSVEATGTEAFF.

The chain joins TRBV19 to TRBJ1-2; 9 nucleotides agree with TRBD1. With 4 bases clipped from V and 6 bases from J, the junction kept 6 bases outside the gene matches. This CDR3 comprises 14 residues. CDR1 LNHDA and CDR2 SQIVND come from the germline V gene (reference sequence). CDR3 residues: CASSKLTGGHGYTF. CDR3 bases: TGTGCCAGTAGTAAGCTCACAGGGGGCCATGGCTACACCTTC.

The V gene is TRBV6-2 or TRBV6-3, the J gene TRBJ2-2, with D possibly TRBD1 on 5 matching bases. This CDR3 comprises 16 residues. The germline CDR1 and CDR2 sequences are MNHEY and SVGEGT. The V and J ends lost 0 bases and 2 bases respectively, with 10 bases between them. CDR3 DNA sequence: TGTGCCAGCAGTTACTCGGGAAGGGGCAACACCGGGGAGCTGTTTTTT. Protein: CASSYSGRGNTGELFF.

The rearrangement uses TRBV6-2 or TRBV6-3 and TRBJ1-5; 7 nucleotides align to TRBD1. This CDR3 region has 19 residues. Germline CDR1 reads MNHEY; CDR2 reads SVGEGT. The V gene end was trimmed by 2 bases and the J gene end by 0 bases; junction bases not matched to a gene: 13. CDR3 nucleotide sequence: TGTGCCAGCAGTTACACACAGGGGTCCATACTTTATAGCAATCAGCCCCAGCATTTT. Its translation is CASSYTQGSILYSNQPQHF.

This chain joins TRBV6-2 or TRBV6-3 and TRBJ1-5; D may be TRBD1 (6 bases). Germline lookup yields CDR1 MNHEY and CDR2 SVGEGT. V was shortened by 2 bases and J by 4 bases, with 9 bases between the two germline ends. This CDR3 comprises 14 residues. CDR3 sequence: CASSYGQGNQPQHF. CDR3 in DNA: TGTGCCAGCAGTTACGGGCAGGGGAATCAGCCCCAGCATTTT.

This sequence joins TRBV14 and TRBJ2-1; D is unresolved. Looked up from germline, CDR1 is SGHDN and CDR2 is FVKESK. V was shortened by 7 bases and J by 11 bases, with 18 bases between the two germline ends. The CDR3 runs to 13 residues. CDR3 amino acids: CASTHRGSQKQFF. DNA for the CDR3: TGTGCCAGCACCCATCGCGGATCCCAGAAGCAGTTCTTC.